This is a list of T cell receptor beta chains from one sample in a study of technical replicates of blood from several donors. TCRdb's copy holds only in-frame clones and misses some; the assay was immunoSEQ multiplex PCR. Found here are roughly 80,000 clones, 96% of them singletons; the top ten hold 0.37%. The sequenced sample was T cells isolated from PBMCs. All receptors come from a human donor in good health. Each CDR3 is given with its conserved first and last residue. D genes are given only for firm matches. Clone size is stated in some rows and not others, as once, few, many or a class when expanded.

TRBV21-1,-,-,16,TRBJ1-5,CASSKWGVYSNQPQHF,TGTGCCAGCAGCAAGTGGGGCGTTTATAGCAATCAGCCCCAGCATTTT
TRBV7-2,-,-,17,TRBJ1-5,CASSLVRGHYSNQPQHF,TGTGCCAGCAGCTTAGTTAGGGGCCATTATAGCAATCAGCCCCAGCATTTT
TRBV5-5,-,-,14,TRBJ2-3,CASTSYRSTDTQYF,TGTGCCAGCACGTCATACAGGAGCACAGATACGCAGTATTTT
TRBV25-1,-,TRBD1,15,TRBJ1-4,CASSARDRADEKLFF,TGTGCCAGCAGTGCCCGGGACAGGGCAGATGAAAAACTGTTTTTT
TRBV27,-,-,15,TRBJ1-2,CASSTRGRGNYGYTF,TGTGCCAGCAGTACAAGGGGGAGGGGGAACTATGGCTACACCTTC
TRBV9,-,-,15,TRBJ2-3,CASSLRAHGTDTQYF,TGTGCCAGCAGCCTCAGGGCACATGGAACAGATACGCAGTATTTT
TRBV5-1,-,-,16,TRBJ2-3,CASSWDQGGSTDTQYF,TGCGCCAGCAGTTGGGACCAGGGGGGAAGCACAGATACGCAGTATTTT
TRBV28,-,-,14,TRBJ1-2,CASSLTGSNYGYTF,TGTGCCAGCAGTTTGACAGGTTCTAACTATGGCTACACCTTC
TRBV30,-,-,13,TRBJ2-7,CAWSVQSSYEQYF,TGTGCCTGGAGTGTACAAAGCTCCTACGAGCAGTACTTC
TRBV5-1,-,TRBD1,15,TRBJ2-3,CASSIGTVGTDTQYF,TGCGCCAGCAGCATCGGGACAGTAGGCACAGATACGCAGTATTTT
TRBV30,-,TRBD2,15,TRBJ2-1,CAWTRLAFSYNEQFF,TGTGCCTGGACTAGACTAGCGTTCTCCTACAATGAGCAGTTCTTC
TRBV6-5,once,-,13,TRBJ2-3,CASRNRGTDTQYF,TGTGCCAGCAGGAACAGGGGCACAGATACGCAGTATTTT
TRBV19,-,TRBD1,13,TRBJ1-4,CASSMGQNEKLFF,TGTGCCAGTAGTATGGGACAGAATGAAAAACTGTTTTTT
TRBV15,-,TRBD2,21,TRBJ2-1,CATSRDQGGLAGGSSYNEQFF,TGTGCCACCAGCAGAGATCAAGGGGGACTAGCGGGAGGCAGCTCCTACAATGAGCAGTTCTTC
TRBV7-2,-,TRBD1,18,TRBJ2-3,CASSLESIALQGKNTQYF,TGTGCCAGCAGCTTAGAGTCTATTGCGCTACAGGGGAAGAATACGCAGTATTTT
TRBV7-8,few,-,11,TRBJ1-1,CASTWNTEAFF,TGTGCCAGCACCTGGAACACTGAAGCTTTCTTT
TRBV4-2,-,TRBD2,16,TRBJ2-5,CASSQRTSGYLETQYF,TGTGCCAGCAGCCAAAGGACTAGCGGATACCTGGAGACCCAGTACTTC
TRBV7-8,-,TRBD1,21,TRBJ2-6,CASSLWVTGAGGNPGANVLTF,TGTGCCAGCAGCCTTTGGGTGACGGGGGCAGGGGGCAACCCTGGGGCCAACGTCCTGACTTTC
TRBV19,-,TRBD1,15,TRBJ2-3,CASTSGQVSTDTQYF,TGTGCCAGTACCTCCGGACAGGTCAGCACAGATACGCAGTATTTT
TRBV28,-,TRBD2,14,TRBJ2-2,CASSRSGSTGELFF,TGTGCCAGCAGCCGTAGCGGGAGCACCGGGGAGCTGTTTTTT
TRBV9,-,-,15,TRBJ1-2,CASSVGEPTNYGYTF,TGTGCCAGCAGCGTAGGGGAGCCTACTAACTATGGCTACACCTTC
TRBV27,-,-,11,TRBJ2-1,CASRGLGGQFF,TGTGCCAGCAGGGGACTCGGCGGGCAGTTCTTC
TRBV11-2,-,-,17,TRBJ1-3,CASSQGPGDDSGNTIYF,TGTGCCAGCAGCCAGGGACCAGGGGATGACTCTGGAAACACCATATATTTT
TRBV15,few,-,13,TRBJ1-3,CASRVAKGNTIYF,TGTGCCTCCCGGGTTGCTAAAGGAAACACCATATATTTT
TRBV4-1,-,TRBD1,14,TRBJ1-2,CASSQREGARGYTF,TGCGCCAGCAGCCAACGGGAGGGGGCGCGGGGCTACACCTTC
TRBV4-2,-,-,18,TRBJ1-3,CASSQDPDTIFSGNTIYF,TGTGCCAGCAGCCAAGATCCAGACACGATCTTCTCTGGAAACACCATATATTTT
TRBV7-2,-,-,16,TRBJ2-3,CASSLLAGPFTDTQYF,TGTGCCAGCAGCTTACTGGCAGGGCCCTTCACAGATACGCAGTATTTT
TRBV29-1,-,-,14,TRBJ1-4,CSALLTETNEKLFF,TGCAGCGCCCTACTGACAGAAACTAATGAAAAACTGTTTTTT
TRBV28,-,-,14,TRBJ1-1,CASSNDRLNTEAFF,TGTGCCAGCAGTAACGACAGATTGAACACTGAAGCTTTCTTT
TRBV6-1,-,-,13,TRBJ2-2,CASLPGNTGELFF,TGTGCCAGTTTGCCGGGGAACACCGGGGAGCTGTTTTTT
TRBV10-3,-,TRBD1,15,TRBJ1-1,CAISFARGVNTEAFF,TGTGCCATTTCTTTCGCCAGGGGGGTGAACACTGAAGCTTTCTTT
TRBV10-3,-,-,14,TRBJ2-1,CATISGGAYNEQFF,TGTGCCACCATTTCGGGGGGCGCATACAATGAGCAGTTCTTC
TRBV9,-,-,13,TRBJ1-1,CASSVRERTEAFF,TGTGCCAGCAGCGTACGGGAGCGTACTGAAGCTTTCTTT
TRBV30,-,-,14,TRBJ1-2,CAWSAGLPLYGYTF,TGTGCCTGGAGCGCGGGACTTCCCCTCTATGGCTACACCTTC
TRBV28,-,-,15,TRBJ2-1,CATSPLSSAYNEQFF,TGTGCCACCTCCCCTTTGTCGTCAGCCTACAATGAGCAGTTCTTC
TRBV27,-,TRBD1,16,TRBJ1-1,CASSPGQGWADTEAFF,TGTGCCAGCAGTCCTGGACAGGGTTGGGCGGACACTGAAGCTTTCTTT
TRBV19,-,TRBD1,15,TRBJ1-2,CASSVTGQTKYGYTF,TGTGCCAGTAGTGTCACGGGACAGACAAAATATGGCTACACCTTC
TRBV6-5,-,-,15,TRBJ1-1,CASIPPGFADTEAFF,TGTGCCAGCATCCCGCCTGGGTTCGCGGACACTGAAGCTTTCTTT
TRBV5-1,-,-,16,TRBJ2-2,CASSLAFSREDGELFF,TGCGCCAGCAGCTTGGCATTCTCCAGGGAAGACGGGGAGCTGTTTTTT
TRBV29-1,-,-,14,TRBJ2-1,CSVDASSSYNEQFF,TGCAGCGTTGACGCTAGTTCAAGTTACAATGAGCAGTTCTTC
TRBV27,-,-,13,TRBJ1-1,CASSLQANTEAFF,TGTGCCAGCAGTTTGCAGGCAAACACTGAAGCTTTCTTT
TRBV7-2,-,-,15,TRBJ2-1,CASSLTSEGVNEQFF,TGTGCCAGCAGCTTAACTAGCGAGGGGGTCAATGAGCAGTTCTTC
TRBV5-1,-,-,14,TRBJ1-1,CASSWGTANTEAFF,TGCGCCAGCAGCTGGGGGACTGCGAACACTGAAGCTTTCTTT
TRBV9,-,-,14,TRBJ1-4,CASSFGQQNEKLFF,TGTGCCAGCAGCTTCGGACAGCAGAATGAAAAACTGTTTTTT
TRBV7-9,-,-,15,TRBJ1-1,CASGATEGGHTEAFF,TGTGCCAGCGGGGCGACCGAGGGGGGGCACACTGAAGCTTTCTTT
TRBV7-2,-,TRBD1,13,TRBJ1-2,CASSSEQGLGYTF,TGTGCCAGCAGCTCCGAACAGGGGTTGGGCTACACCTTC
TRBV25-1,-,TRBD1,13,TRBJ2-3,CATRTGNTDTQYF,TGTGCCACCAGGACAGGGAACACAGATACGCAGTATTTT
TRBV21-1,-,-,18,TRBJ2-6,CASSIAGTEKIGANVLTF,TGTGCCAGCAGCATCGCCGGGACAGAAAAAATAGGGGCCAACGTCCTGACTTTC
TRBV30,-,TRBD2,15,TRBJ2-3,CAWSVGSGRADTQYF,TGTGCCTGGAGTGTAGGTAGCGGGAGGGCAGATACGCAGTATTTT
TRBV6-1,-,TRBD1,14,TRBJ2-7,CASCRDRASYEQYF,TGTGCCAGCTGCCGGGACAGGGCGTCCTACGAGCAGTACTTC
TRBV6-6,-,TRBD1,14,TRBJ1-2,CASSLGQGNYGYTF,TGTGCCAGCAGTTTGGGACAGGGGAACTATGGCTACACCTTC